This TCR beta chain was retrieved from a study of neurological immune-mediated disorders (dated by TCRdb to between 2017 and 2020). Study-wide context: Using UMI-based sequencing, the study compared peripheral blood TCR-beta repertoires from patients with HTLV-I-associated myelopathy (HAM/TSP), patients with multiple sclerosis, and healthy controls. The cohort comprised 68 subjects: around 15 HAM/TSP patients, 35 or so multiple sclerosis patients and 20 or so healthy controls. Alongside PBMC samples, the set of some 98 TCR-beta libraries contained longitudinal samples, technical triplicates, and paired CD4+ and CD8+ T-cell subsets that had been sorted. What the authors observed across the whole study: No identical CDR3 amino acid sequences were shared among expanded clones across subjects, suggesting private TCR-beta repertoires in all groups. The highest TCR clonal expansion was observed in HAM/TSP patients, whereas the lowest was observed in MS patients, even when compared with healthy controls.

Healthy controls were blood bank volunteers in Maryland, USA. For the sorted-subset TCR libraries, the starting material was around 1 million sorted CD4+ or CD8+ T cells. PBMCs were separated from peripheral blood using Ficoll-Hypaque density gradient centrifugation and then cryopreserved in liquid nitrogen. Paired sorted CD4+ and CD8+ subsets came from healthy controls, HAM/TSP patients and MS patients. CDR1 SGHDN and CDR2 FVKESK are derived from the germline V gene. The cysteine opens and the phenylalanine closes a CDR3 of 15 amino acids. The CDR3 DNA has 45 bases and is translated from base 1. V and J are trimmed by 1 base and 6 bases, and the gene matches miss 2 bases of the junction. To synthesize cDNA, template-switch 5'RACE was performed with a primer carrying a 10-nucleotide random unique molecular identifier so that each TCR transcript was tagged. Over 190 million TCR-beta sequences, covering 15-18 subjects, were produced in each sequencing run. Total RNA was extracted with the RNeasy kit. Using the KAPA Real-time Library Amplification kit, TCR-beta VDJ regions were amplified with primers for the TCR constant region and the 5'RACE anchor. Sample indexes and Illumina adaptors were added in a first PCR, and a second PCR then increased library yield. The roughly 650 bp TCR product was size-selected on a 2% E-gel SizeSelection system after Ampure bead purification. Library quality was checked on a Bioanalyzer, concentration was measured with Qubit, and libraries were quantified with the Kapa Library Quantification kit before pooling. Paired-end 2 x 150 bp sequencing of the libraries was performed on an Illumina HiSeq 2500. To increase sequence diversity, roughly 25-31% phiX was spiked into each library pool. The source study handled its data this way. The quality-filtered reads were processed with the UMI-based MiGEC pipeline, whose error correction step removed more than 75% of the raw TCR sequences. VDJ genes were aligned to IMGT germline references, and each clonotype was defined by a unique CDR3 amino acid sequence together with V-J genes. Clonal expansion, Shannon diversity, and CDR3 relatedness (CalcPairwiseDistances, ClusterSamples) were evaluated with VDJtools, and phylogenetic trees were built with CLCbio workbench. Using coefficient-of-variation modelling across technical triplicates, the study counted a clone as expanded if it had at least 8 unique UMIs. TCRdb reran the public reads through fastp at Q25 and MiXCR, keeping productive beta chains. All rows with the same CDR3 protein become a single entry with the most common DNA and genes. TCRdb's processing, not the study's, gives the V and J calls here. For this sample the table gives tens of thousands of distinct CDR3 sequences, of which around 6% were detected only once. The ten biggest clones cover roughly 2% of the sample.

This clonotype has ten or more counts. Its target antigen remains unknown. Base qualities are not at hand, and no much larger clone is one base apart. The source is a woman aged 45-65 years in good health. What was sequenced was CD4+ T cells from blood. The chain employs TRBV14 and TRBJ2-2, with 10 bases aligning to TRBD2. This receptor has the CDR3 CASSQVLAGAGELFF. The DNA reads as follows: TGTGCCAGCAGCCAAGTCCTAGCGGGAGCCGGGGAGCTGTTTTTT.